The 22 T cell receptor beta chains presented below share a single source sample, sequenced in a study of chemoradiotherapy in HPV16-positive cancers. Some clones are missing from TCRdb's copy, which holds only in-frame ones; the method was immunoSEQ multiplex PCR. The sample lists 13,000 to 15,000 clones, 70% to 90% occurring once. The specimen comprised blood, sampled from a patient who underwent chemoradiotherapy. Every receptor here comes from a human donor with HPV-associated anogenital cancer.

The V call is TRBV28, the J call TRBJ1-6, with 7 nucleotides matching TRBD1. Germline CDR1 and CDR2: MDHEN and SYDVKM. This CDR3 comprises 14 residues. With V trimmed by 10 bases and J by 5 bases, 8 bases remained unmatched. The CDR3 DNA is TGTGCCACAATAGGGACAGAGAATAATTCACCCCTCCACTTT. It codes for CATIGTENNSPLHF.

The gene calls are TRBV29-1 and TRBJ2-1, with 7 positions matching TRBD1. Germline V lookup: CDR1 SQVTM, CDR2 ANQGSEA. The CDR3 extends over 16 amino acids. The J segment lost 7 bases and the V segment lost 0 bases, leaving 12 bases of the junction unmatched. The CDR3 is CSVEDQVTGSNNEQFF. The CDR3 DNA sequence: TGCAGCGTTGAAGATCAGGTGACAGGGAGTAATAATGAGCAGTTCTTC.

The chain couples TRBV2 to TRBJ1-5, with a possible D match to TRBD1 (6 bases). This CDR3 is 15 amino acids long. Germline CDR1 SNHLY, CDR2 FYNNEI. V lost 8 bases and J lost 1, with 15 bases in between. The DNA of the CDR3 is TGTGCCAGCGGGACACCCGGAGGCAGCAATCAGCCCCAGCATTTT. Translated: CASGTPGGSNQPQHF.

The chain combines TRBV6-5 with TRBJ1-5; D not resolved. Trimming removed 2 bases at V and 4 bases at J, with 6 bases between. The V gene's germline CDR1 is MNHEY and CDR2 SVGAGI. This CDR3 contains 13 residues. This chain's CDR3 is CASSYGENQPQHF. Here the CDR3 DNA reads TGTGCCAGCAGTTACGGAGAAAATCAGCCCCAGCATTTT.

The chain joins TRBV9 to TRBJ2-7; no firm D call. Trimming cost V 4 bases and J 4 bases, with 15 bases left between them. The CDR3 has 14 amino acids. Germline assignment: CDR1 SGDLS and CDR2 YYNGEE. The CDR3 sequence: CASSPSRTLYEQYF. Here the CDR3 DNA reads TGTGCCAGCAGCCCGAGCCGGACCTTGTACGAGCAGTACTTC.

The chain combines TRBV18 with TRBJ2-7; perhaps TRBD1 as D (5 bases). Germline V gene data show CDR1 as KGHSH and CDR2 as LQKENI. The CDR3 runs 15 residues. Trimming shortened V by 5 bases and J by 8 bases, and 22 bases separated the two germline ends. CDR3 sequence (DNA): TGTGCCAGCTCAACAGGACAAACGTCCCTGACCCAGCAGTACTTC. This sequence encodes CASSTGQTSLTQQYF.

The chain carries TRBV5-5 and TRBJ1-1; D unresolved. Trimming removed 4 bases at V and 2 bases at J, with 18 bases between. The CDR3 consists of 16 residues. Germline CDR1 and CDR2: SGHKS and YYEKEE (reference sequence). The CDR3 region has the DNA TGTGCCAGCAGCATTCACCCGAGGTTCTCAAACACTGAAGCTTTCTTT. Translating it yields CASSIHPRFSNTEAFF.

This clone was seen a handful of times. The rearrangement links TRBV12-5 to TRBJ1-1, with 11 positions matching TRBD1. The CDR3 spans 16 residues. The trim removed 8 bases at V and 5 bases at J, leaving 13 bases unmatched. Germline V CDR1 and CDR2: LGHNT, FRNRAP. The CDR3 DNA reads as TGTGCTAGTACAACCGGACAGGGGGCGAAGAGTACTGAAGCTTTCTTT. Translated: CASTTGQGAKSTEAFF.

The V call is TRBV30, the J call TRBJ1-1, with D hard to call. V dropped 4 bases and J dropped 5 bases, with 23 bases sitting between them. This CDR3 has 16 amino acids. Per germline, CDR1 GTSNPN and CDR2 SVGIG (reference sequence). For the CDR3, the DNA is TGTGCCTGGACCCAGTACATTTTCAGTGGACGGACTGAAGCTTTCTTT. Its translation is CAWTQYIFSGRTEAFF.

The chain is built from TRBV30 and TRBJ2-3; TRBD2 might be the D (5 bases). CDR3 length: 14 residues. The germline gives CDR1 GTSNPN, CDR2 SVGIG (reference sequence). Deletions cut 7 bases from V and 4 bases from J, with 18 bases between. CDR3 coding DNA: TGTGCCTCCCTAGGGCGGGCTCTCCCAGATACGCAGTATTTT. Protein product: CASLGRALPDTQYF.

The chain is built from TRBV10-3 and TRBJ1-3, with TRBD1 matching over 10 bases. Germline values: CDR1 ENHRY, CDR2 SYGVKD. V dropped 4 bases and J dropped 2; count of bases not matched to a gene: 5. CDR3 size: 16 residues. The CDR3 is CAISGAGTGAGNTIYF. The CDR3 nucleotides read TGTGCCATCAGTGGTGCCGGGACAGGGGCTGGAAACACCATATATTTT.

The V and J genes are TRBV28 and TRBJ2-3; D tentatively reads TRBD1 or TRBD2 (7 bases each). CDR3 length: 14 amino acids. The V end lost 8 bases, the J end lost 3 bases, and 15 bases lay between the germline ends. The germline V gene encodes CDR1 MDHEN and CDR2 SYDVKM. The CDR3 reads CASGTGEGTDTQYF. CDR3 sequence (DNA): TGTGCCAGCGGTACAGGGGAGGGAACAGATACGCAGTATTTT.

The chain uses TRBV10-1 and TRBJ2-1, with D tentatively TRBD2 (5 bases). The germline V gene has CDR1 WNHNN and CDR2 SYGVQD (reference sequence). This CDR3 spans 14 amino acids. V was clipped by 4 bases and J by 6 bases, with 13 bases between them. The CDR3 bases are TGCGCCAGCAGTGCGAGGGTCCAAGGCAATGAGCAGTTCTTC. Amino acids: CASSARVQGNEQFF.

The chain recombines TRBV28 with TRBJ1-2; tentatively, D is TRBD1 (6 bases). Per germline, CDR1 MDHEN and CDR2 SYDVKM. The CDR3 runs 14 residues. V was trimmed by 5 bases and J by 2 bases, leaving 12 bases between them. The DNA of the CDR3 is TGTGCCAGCAGTCCCGGGGGGCGGAACTATGGCTACACCTTC. Its protein product is CASSPGGRNYGYTF.

This clone came up once. The V call is TRBV18, the J call TRBJ1-1, with TRBD1 as a possible D gene (5 bases). This CDR3 contains 16 residues. The V gene lost 4 bases and the J gene lost 0 bases, with 15 bases spanning the gap. Germline-derived CDR1 and CDR2 are KGHSH and LQKENI. This CDR3 is CASSRGTGNMNTEAFF. Written as DNA, the CDR3 is TGTGCCAGCTCACGAGGAACAGGTAATATGAACACTGAAGCTTTCTTT.

The rearrangement uses TRBV30 and TRBJ2-2, with 8 bases matching TRBD2. With 4 bases clipped from V and 4 bases from J, the junction kept 8 bases outside the gene matches. CDR3 size: 15 residues. From germline, CDR1 is GTSNPN and CDR2 SVGIG (reference sequence). CDR3 sequence (DNA): TGTGCCTGGATCCCGTGGCTAGCGGGCACCGGGGAGCTGTTTTTT. It encodes CAWIPWLAGTGELFF.

CDR3 DNA sequence: TGTGCCAGCTCACCACACAAAGACACTGAAGCTTTCTTT. This codes for CASSPHKDTEAFF. The V and J genes are TRBV18 and TRBJ1-1; D is uncertain. CDR3 length equals 13 residues. Germline V gene lookup returns CDR1 KGHSH and CDR2 LQKENI. V lost 1 base and J lost 3, with 6 bases in between.

This clone came up once. The V and J genes are TRBV29-1 and TRBJ1-2; D gene ambiguous. Germline V gives CDR1 SQVTM, CDR2 ANQGSEA. The germline V and J ends were trimmed by 4 bases and 3 bases, with 12 bases remaining between them. CDR3 length: 13 residues. Here the CDR3 reads CSVGITDHYGYTF. CDR3 DNA: TGCAGCGTTGGGATTACAGATCACTATGGCTACACCTTC.

The chain employs TRBV28 and TRBJ2-7; 7 positions agree with TRBD1. Per the germline V gene, CDR1 is MDHEN and CDR2 is SYDVKM. The CDR3 sequence is 14 residues long. The J segment lost 5 bases and the V segment lost 5 bases, leaving 9 bases of the junction unmatched. The CDR3 reads CASSPTGERHEQYF. CDR3 DNA sequence: TGTGCCAGCAGTCCAACAGGGGAGAGACACGAGCAGTACTTC.

The chain is built from TRBV2 and TRBJ1-5; D ambiguous. V shed 8 bases and J shed 4 bases, with 18 bases lying between them. Germline CDR1 SNHLY, CDR2 FYNNEI. This CDR3 contains 15 residues. In DNA, the CDR3 is TGTGCCAGCGCCCCCCGGCAGATCCGAAATCAGCCCCAGCATTTT. It specifies CASAPRQIRNQPQHF.

This rearrangement joins TRBV6-4 to TRBJ2-2; D not resolved. This CDR3 is built from 16 residues. Trimming left V 6 bases short and J 1 base short, with 15 bases between. From germline, CDR1 is MRHNA and CDR2 SNTAGT. CDR3 sequence reads: CASSAVGQVNTGELFF. The CDR3 nucleotides read TGTGCCAGCAGCGCCGTAGGGCAGGTGAACACCGGGGAGCTGTTTTTT.

J is TRBJ2-1 and V is TRBV5-1, with 11 bases lining up with TRBD2. In germline, CDR1 is SGHRS, CDR2 YFSETQ. This CDR3 is 15 amino acids long. Trimming removed 5 bases from V and 7 bases from J; junction bases left unmatched: 8. The CDR3 reads CASSSGLAGGNEQFF. The CDR3 DNA is TGCGCCAGCAGTTCGGGGCTAGCGGGAGGTAATGAGCAGTTCTTC.